This is a list of T cell receptor beta chains from one sample in a study of OX40 agonist ivuxolimab in advanced cancers. Clones were sequenced by immunoSEQ multiplex PCR, and TCRdb holds only the in-frame ones, with some missing. Of some 80,000 clones listed, roughly 90% are singletons. Sequencing used CD4+ or CD8+ T cells sorted from blood, obtained in a trial of the OX40 agonist ivuxolimab. The receptor source for this set is an adult with an advanced solid tumor such as melanoma, head and neck, liver or kidney cancer. The CDR3 runs from the conserved cysteine through the conserved F or W. The D gene is left open where the match is weak. Expanded clones get a size class; other rows say once, few or many, or leave the size out.

size	V	length	D	J	DNA	CDR3
.	TRBV11-3	16	.	TRBJ2-7	TGTGCCAGCAGCTTAGGACCTGGTTCTGGAGAATACGAGCAGTACTTC	CASSLGPGSGEYEQYF
.	TRBV7-6	13	TRBD1	TRBJ2-1	TGTGCCAGCAGCTTAGGACAGGGTTACGAGCAGTTCTTC	CASSLGQGYEQFF
.	TRBV6-1	16	.	TRBJ2-1	TGTGCCAGCAGTGACGAGGGCTCCTCCTCCTACAATGAGCAGTTCTTC	CASSDEGSSSYNEQFF
.	TRBV4-3	15	TRBD1	TRBJ2-2	TGCGCCAGCAGCCTCGACAGGGGGAACACCGGGGAGCTGTTTTTT	CASSLDRGNTGELFF
.	TRBV4-1	15	.	TRBJ1-2	TGCGCCAGCAGCCAAGACAGGGCCGGTACCTATGGCTACACCTTC	CASSQDRAGTYGYTF
.	TRBV29-1	13	TRBD1	TRBJ2-7	TGCAGCGTTGAGGGGGGACAGGGCCACGAGCAGTACTTC	CSVEGGQGHEQYF
.	TRBV23-1	15	.	TRBJ1-2	TGCGCCAGCAGTCAACTAAACGTGACAAGCGATGGCTACACCTTC	CASSQLNVTSDGYTF
.	TRBV27	13	TRBD2	TRBJ2-1	TGTGCCACGGTCAGCGGGGGGAGGAATGAGCAGTTCTTC	CATVSGGRNEQFF
.	TRBV9	17	.	TRBJ2-5	TGTGCCAGCAGCGTAGGGGTGGGCAGGGAAGGGCGAGAGACCCAGTACTTC	CASSVGVGREGRETQYF
.	TRBV2	14	.	TRBJ2-7	TGTGCCAGCAGTTGGACAGAAAGCTCCTACGAGCAGTACTTC	CASSWTESSYEQYF
.	TRBV5-6	14	.	TRBJ1-1	TGTGCCAGCAGCTTGGTGGCCCTAAACACTGAAGCTTTCTTT	CASSLVALNTEAFF
.	TRBV6-1	14	.	TRBJ1-1	TGTGCCAGCAGTGAGGGAGGGCAAAACACTGAAGCTTTCTTT	CASSEGGQNTEAFF
once	TRBV9	14	.	TRBJ2-1	TGTGCCAGCAGCCCTAGTGGGCCACCCAATGAGCAGTTCTTC	CASSPSGPPNEQFF
.	TRBV18	18	TRBD1	TRBJ1-4	TGTGCCAGCTCACCCAAAGGGACAGGAGGGCCCACTAATGAAAAACTGTTTTTT	CASSPKGTGGPTNEKLFF
.	TRBV11-1	15	TRBD2	TRBJ2-7	TGTGCCAGCAGCCAAGCAGCGGGGGGGCTAGGGGAGCAGTACTTC	CASSQAAGGLGEQYF
.	TRBV14	15	.	TRBJ1-2	TGTGCCAGCAGCCAAGGGCCCGGGGGCTGGGATGGCTACACCTTC	CASSQGPGGWDGYTF
once	TRBV7-9	18	.	TRBJ2-7	TGTGCCAGCAGCTTCAGTCGGGGCTTAAGACCCAACACCTACGAGCAGTACTTC	CASSFSRGLRPNTYEQYF
.	TRBV5-1	18	TRBD1	TRBJ2-7	TGCGCCAGCAGCTTGGCGGGGACAGGGGGCGCGACCTCCTACGAGCAGTACTTC	CASSLAGTGGATSYEQYF
.	TRBV27	15	TRBD1	TRBJ2-1	TGTGCCAGCAGGGGAAGACAGGGTGGCCTAGATGAGCAGTTCTTC	CASRGRQGGLDEQFF
.	TRBV11-2	13	.	TRBJ2-7	TGTGCCAGCAGCTTCTACAGTGGCTACGAGCAGTACTTC	CASSFYSGYEQYF
.	TRBV27	16	.	TRBJ1-6	TGTGCCAGCAGCACCCAAGGGGGTTTAGGTAATTCACCCCTCCACTTT	CASSTQGGLGNSPLHF
once	TRBV27	15	TRBD2	TRBJ2-5	TGTGCCAGCAGCCCACTAGCGGGGGACGCGGAGACCCAGTACTTC	CASSPLAGDAETQYF
once	TRBV28	10	.	TRBJ2-7	TGTGCCAGCAGTTTCGGGGAGCAGTACTTC	CASSFGEQYF
.	TRBV25-1	14	.	TRBJ1-1	TGTGCCAGCAGTGAAGTAGGGGCCGGCACTGAAGCTTTCTTT	CASSEVGAGTEAFF
once	TRBV5-4	14	.	TRBJ2-5	TGTGCCAGCAGCCCCCAGAGGGTTTGGGAGACCCAGTACTTC	CASSPQRVWETQYF
.	TRBV5-6	14	.	TRBJ1-2	TGTGCCAGCAGCTTGGGAGGCATAAACTATGGCTACACCTTC	CASSLGGINYGYTF
.	TRBV7-9	13	TRBD2	TRBJ2-5	TGTGCCAGCAGACGACTAGCCCAAGAGACCCAGTACTTC	CASRRLAQETQYF
.	TRBV29-1	15	.	TRBJ2-7	TGCAGCGCCTCTGGGGGAGACACCCTCTCCTACGAGCAGTACTTC	CSASGGDTLSYEQYF
.	TRBV7-9	15	.	TRBJ1-3	TGTGCCAGCAGCGAGACCCGCGTATCTGGAAACACCATATATTTT	CASSETRVSGNTIYF
once	TRBV7-9	15	.	TRBJ2-3	TGTGCCAGCAGCCCCCGACTAGAGTCCACAGATACGCAGTATTTT	CASSPRLESTDTQYF
few	TRBV6-1	14	TRBD1	TRBJ2-3	TGTGCCAGCAGGGTGACAGGGGAGACAGATACGCAGTATTTT	CASRVTGETDTQYF
.	TRBV29-1	15	TRBD1	TRBJ2-7	TGCAGCGTTGGATGGACAGGGGGGGTTTCCTACGAGCAGTACTTC	CSVGWTGGVSYEQYF
.	TRBV5-6	13	.	TRBJ2-7	TGTGCCAGCAGCTTAGGGGCCTCCTACGAGCAGTACTTC	CASSLGASYEQYF
.	TRBV29-1	11	.	TRBJ1-1	TGCAGCGTGCTGCAGGTCACTGAAGCTTTCTTT	CSVLQVTEAFF
.	TRBV5-1	16	.	TRBJ1-2	TGCGCCAGCAGCCCTTTATATGGGACAAGCAACTATGGCTACACCTTC	CASSPLYGTSNYGYTF
.	TRBV27	12	.	TRBJ2-7	TGTGCCAGCAGTCCGAACTCCTACGAGCAGTACTTC	CASSPNSYEQYF
.	TRBV5-6	15	.	TRBJ2-7	TGTGCCAGCACCCGTCGGATAGGGTTGATCTACGAGCAGTACTTC	CASTRRIGLIYEQYF
once	TRBV19	15	TRBD1	TRBJ2-7	TGTGCCAGTACCCCCGGGACAGGGGTTTTATACGAGCAGTACTTC	CASTPGTGVLYEQYF
.	TRBV6-5	14	.	TRBJ1-3	TGTGCCAGCAGTGGACTGAACTCTGGAAACACCATATATTTT	CASSGLNSGNTIYF
.	TRBV19	15	.	TRBJ2-7	TGTGCCAGTAGGTGGGGGGGCTCTAGCTCCTACGAGCAGTACTTC	CASRWGGSSSYEQYF
.	TRBV7-2	15	.	TRBJ2-1	TGTGCCAGCAGCTTAGCCCCAGGTACCTACAATGAGCAGTTCTTC	CASSLAPGTYNEQFF
.	TRBV27	12	.	TRBJ2-7	TGTGCCAGCAGTTTGGACAGCTACGAGCGGTACTTC	CASSLDSYERYF
.	TRBV6-1	16	.	TRBJ2-7	TGTGCCAGCAGTGAATTAATCAATGGGAAGGGCCACGAGCAGTACTTC	CASSELINGKGHEQYF
.	TRBV29-1	10	.	TRBJ2-1	TGCAGCGTTGAAGGTAGTGAGCAGTTCTTC	CSVEGSEQFF
.	TRBV7-9	16	TRBD1	TRBJ1-1	TGTGCCAGCAGCCCCCCCCCTCGACAGGGAGGGACTGAAGCTTTCTTT	CASSPPPRQGGTEAFF
.	TRBV10-2	14	TRBD2	TRBJ2-3	TGCGCCATAGCGAACGGGGGGTACACAGATACGCAGTATTTT	CAIANGGYTDTQYF
.	TRBV11-2	18	.	TRBJ2-1	TGTGCCAGCAGCTTAGCGCCGCATGAGAGACAAGGGGACAATGAGCAGTTCTTC	CASSLAPHERQGDNEQFF
.	TRBV9	16	.	TRBJ2-1	TGTGCCAGCAGCCCGCCCCGGGGCCGGGCAGGCGATGAGCAGTTCTTC	CASSPPRGRAGDEQFF
.	TRBV2	18	TRBD1	TRBJ1-3	TGTGCCACCCTAACAGGGGCCGCTATGACAAGCTCTGGAAACACCATATATTTT	CATLTGAAMTSSGNTIYF
.	TRBV7-8	16	TRBD1	TRBJ2-7	TGTGCCAGCGTCCTTTCGGGCAGGGGGTATCTGGACGAGCAGTACTTC	CASVLSGRGYLDEQYF
.	TRBV7-3	16	.	TRBJ2-5	TGTGCCAGCAGCTTATTTGGGACGCCGTACCAAGAGACCCAGTACTTC	CASSLFGTPYQETQYF